The 4 T cell receptor beta chains in this list originate from one sample, sequenced in a study of blood T cell repertoires in COVID-19. Assay: immunoSEQ multiplex PCR; the TCRdb copy retains only in-frame clones and omits some. This table has some 83,000 clones, around nine tenths appearing once. The sequenced sample was peripheral blood. These receptors came from a man older than 75 with active or convalescent COVID-19.

This clone has just one count. The rearrangement uses TRBV7-9 and TRBJ2-5, with 9 bases aligning to TRBD2. CDR3 size: 16 residues. J lost 0 bases, V lost 1 base, and 3 bases had no gene match. The germline V gene has CDR1 SEHNR and CDR2 FQNEAQ (reference sequence). CDR3 sequence: CASSLVLAGDQETQYF. The CDR3 coding sequence is TGTGCCAGCAGCTTAGTTTTAGCGGGGGACCAAGAGACCCAGTACTTC.

This chain connects TRBV18 to TRBJ1-1; tentatively, D is TRBD1 (5 bases). The CDR3 totals 13 residues. Per the germline V gene, CDR1 is KGHSH and CDR2 is LQKENI. The germline V and J ends were trimmed by 0 bases and 9 bases, with 11 bases remaining between them. CDR3 DNA sequence: TGTGCCAGCTCACCACCGAACAGGTCTAAAGCTTTCTTT. Protein sequence: CASSPPNRSKAFF.

The rearrangement uses TRBV5-4 and TRBJ2-5, with 7 positions matching TRBD1. CDR3 size: 14 residues. The V gene end was trimmed by 4 bases and the J gene end by 2 bases; junction bases not matched to a gene: 5. Germline V gene lookup returns CDR1 SGHNT and CDR2 YYREEE (reference sequence). The CDR3 loop reads CASSVRTGQETQYF. CDR3 DNA sequence: TGTGCCAGCAGCGTAAGGACAGGTCAAGAGACCCAGTACTTC.

The rearrangement uses TRBV21-1 and TRBJ1-4; TRBD1 is the table's D call and was not checked against the DNA. TRBV21-1 is classified as a pseudogene. This CDR3 spans 13 amino acids. CDR3 region: CAFRTGRIEKLFF. The CDR3 DNA reads TGTGCCTTTAGGACAGGACGAATTGAAAAACTGTTTTTT.